The T cell receptor (beta chain) described here comes from a study of cytomegalovirus exposure and HLA in healthy donors. Profiled with immunoSEQ multiplex PCR; TCRdb holds only in-frame clones, not every one. The sample carries about 79,000 clones, approximately 93% recorded once. The V segment lost 7 bases and the J segment 3 bases; nucleotides outside the gene matches: 10. The CDR3 extends over 16 amino acids. In germline, CDR1 is SNHLY, CDR2 FYNNEI. Sequenced material: PBMCs. The chain couples TRBV2 to TRBJ2-3, with 10 bases matching TRBD2. The sequence came from a woman aged 25 to 45 in good health and CMV-seronegative. The CDR3 loop reads CASNRLAGDQTDTQYF. The CDR3 DNA sequence: TGTGCCAGCAATCGCCTAGCGGGGGATCAGACAGATACGCAGTATTTT.